Following are 20 T cell receptor beta chains from one sample sequenced in a study of PD-1 blockade in classical Hodgkin lymphoma. Sequencing used immunoSEQ multiplex PCR; TCRdb keeps in-frame clones, though not all of them. The data show 20,000 to 25,000 clones, around 80% seen once. Time point given: cycle 4 day 1 (C4D1), after less than 7 weeks of nivolumab. Exposure to brentuximab vedotin varied, and each patient had relapsed following autologous stem cell transplantation. The sample in question was peripheral blood mononuclear cells (PBMCs), obtained before the fourth cycle of nivolumab. These receptors all come from a human donor with classical Hodgkin lymphoma.

This clone came up a few times. The chain joins TRBV29-1 to TRBJ2-1, with D maybe TRBD2 (6 bases). Germline V lookup: CDR1 SQVTM, CDR2 ANQGSEA. The CDR3 is 14 residues long. V was cut by 3 bases and J by 4 bases, with 13 bases left in between. The CDR3 region has the DNA TGCAGCGTTGATGAGGCGGGGATGTACAATGAGCAGTTCTTC. Its translation: CSVDEAGMYNEQFF.

The V and J genes are TRBV2 and TRBJ1-1, with D perhaps TRBD1 (5 bases). This CDR3 has 12 amino acids. V was cut by 8 bases and J by 4 bases, with 11 bases left in between. Germline V gene lookup returns CDR1 SNHLY and CDR2 FYNNEI. CDR3 DNA: TGTGCCAGCCCTACTGGGGGCACTGAAGCTTTCTTT. This sequence encodes CASPTGGTEAFF.

This chain uses TRBV28 with TRBJ2-1, with 8 bases identical to TRBD1. The CDR3 consists of 14 residues. The V and J ends lost 5 bases and 15 bases, in that order; junction bases with no gene match: 15. Germline CDR1 reads MDHEN; CDR2 reads SYDVKM. The CDR3, as DNA: TGTGCCAGCAGTGGCAGGACAGACAGGGGTGGGCCGTTCTTC. Its translation is CASSGRTDRGGPFF.

The chain recombines TRBV7-8 with TRBJ2-4; tentative D call: TRBD2 (5 bases). The CDR3 is 14 residues long. The V end lost 2 bases, the J end lost 0 bases, and 5 bases lay between the germline ends. CDR1 SGHVS and CDR2 FQNEAQ come from the germline V gene. The CDR3 DNA sequence: TGTGCCAGCAGCTTACGGGGAGCCAAAAACATTCAGTACTTC. As protein: CASSLRGAKNIQYF.

This clone was counted a few times. This chain uses TRBV6-5 with TRBJ1-1; D might be TRBD1 (6 bases). Germline-derived CDR1 and CDR2 are MNHEY and SVGAGI. V lost 1 base and J lost 5, with 11 bases in between. The CDR3 totals 14 residues. CDR3 protein: CASSYWAGDTEAFF. The DNA for the CDR3 is TGTGCCAGCAGTTACTGGGCAGGGGATACTGAAGCTTTCTTT.

J is TRBJ2-5 and V is TRBV7-9, with D tentatively TRBD1 or TRBD2 (5 bases each). The CDR3 is 14 amino acids. V lost 5 bases and J 2 bases, leaving 12 bases between the germline ends. Looked up from germline, CDR1 is SEHNR and CDR2 is FQNEAQ (reference sequence). The chain's CDR3 is CASSPPGPQETQYF. The CDR3 region has the DNA TGTGCCAGCAGCCCGCCGGGACCACAAGAGACCCAGTACTTC.

The genes are TRBV5-1 and TRBJ1-5; D not resolved. V was pared by 0 bases and J by 4 bases, with 5 bases between. CDR3 length equals 13 residues. The germline CDR1 and CDR2 sequences are SGHRS and YFSETQ. CDR3 in DNA: TGCGCCAGCAGCTTGGTTGGGAATCAGCCCCAGCATTTT. This codes for CASSLVGNQPQHF.

V and J are TRBV29-1 and TRBJ2-1, with 12 bases that match TRBD2. This CDR3 region has 14 residues. The V segment lost 6 bases and the J segment 2 bases; nucleotides outside the gene matches: 2. Germline V gene data show CDR1 as SQVTM and CDR2 as ANQGSEA. The CDR3: CSVTSGGPYNEQFF. In DNA form, the CDR3 reads TGCAGCGTAACTAGCGGGGGGCCCTACAATGAGCAGTTCTTC.

This clone was observed once. The V and J genes are TRBV5-1 and TRBJ2-2; no firm D call. V was cut by 0 bases and J by 8 bases, with 11 bases left in between. Germline CDR1 reads SGHRS; CDR2 reads YFSETQ. The CDR3 consists of 14 residues. In nucleotides, the CDR3 is TGCGCCAGCAGCTTGGTACTTTCCCAGGGGGAGCTGTTTTTT. Translated, it gives CASSLVLSQGELFF.

V usage is TRBV2 and J usage is TRBJ2-1; 8 bases agree with TRBD2. The trim removed 8 bases at V and 10 bases at J, leaving 4 bases unmatched. In germline, CDR1 is SNHLY, CDR2 FYNNEI. The CDR3 has 11 amino acids. The CDR3 bases are TGTGCCAGCCCGGGGGGGACAGAGCAGTTCTTC. Its protein is CASPGGTEQFF. The whole variable domain, remainder taken from reference TRBV2 and TRBJ2-1, is EPEVTQTPSHQVTQMGQEVILRCVPISNHLYFYWYRQILGQKVEFLVSFYNNEISEKSEIFDDQFSVERPDGSNFTLKIRSTKLEDSAMYFCASPGGTEQFFGPGTRLTVL.

V and J are TRBV6-5 and TRBJ1-1; maybe TRBD1 (5 bases). The CDR3 totals 13 residues. V was shortened by 6 bases and J by 11 bases, with 19 bases between the two germline ends. Per the germline V gene, CDR1 is MNHEY and CDR2 is SVGAGI. CDR3 loop: CASRAGWDLSAFF. In DNA, the CDR3 is TGTGCCAGCAGGGCGGGTTGGGACTTGTCGGCTTTCTTT.

The chain has TRBV19 and TRBJ1-2, with D unresolved. The CDR3 covers 13 residues. Germline CDR1 is LNHDA and CDR2 is SQIVND (reference sequence). V lost 5 bases and J lost 2, with 9 bases in between. This chain's CDR3 is CASSWTGNYGYTF. The DNA for the CDR3 is TGTGCCAGTAGTTGGACGGGAAACTATGGCTACACCTTC.

In this sample, this clone turned up a few times. The gene calls are TRBV6-1 and TRBJ1-1, with unresolved D. Trimming took off 1 base at V and 2 bases at J, with 5 bases between the two ends. Germline CDR1 reads MNHNS; CDR2 reads SASEGT. The CDR3 contains 13 residues. CDR3 DNA: TGTGCCAGCAGTGAAGGGGTAAACACTGAAGCTTTCTTT. Amino acids: CASSEGVNTEAFF.

This chain uses TRBV6-1 with TRBJ2-3; D unclear. V dropped 8 bases and J dropped 4 bases, with 16 bases sitting between them. CDR3 size: 14 residues. Germline values: CDR1 MNHNS, CDR2 SASEGT. The CDR3 nucleotides read TGTGCCAGCGCGTTCAGCGAAGGGCCAGATACGCAGTATTTT. This encodes CASAFSEGPDTQYF.

J is TRBJ1-1 and V is TRBV7-3; no clear D gene. Per germline, CDR1 SGHTA and CDR2 FQGTGA. V lost 1 base and J 3 bases, leaving 6 bases between the germline ends. This CDR3 contains 13 residues. CDR3 amino acids: CASSLNSDTEAFF. The CDR3 nucleotides are TGTGCCAGCAGCTTAAATAGTGACACTGAAGCTTTCTTT.

This clone has a handful of counts. This chain links TRBV19 with TRBJ2-4; maybe TRBD1 (6 bases). Trimming pared 7 bases from V and 1 base from J, leaving 8 bases between. CDR3 length equals 13 residues. Germline V gene data show CDR1 as LNHDA and CDR2 as SQIVND (reference sequence). The CDR3 nucleotides are TGTGCCAGTAATCAGGGGGCCAAAAACATTCAGTACTTC. It is translated as CASNQGAKNIQYF.

A few counts support this clone. The rearrangement joins TRBV2 to TRBJ2-7; D not resolved. Trimming took off 1 base at V and 7 bases at J, with 11 bases between the two ends. CDR3 length: 13 residues. Germline-derived CDR1 and CDR2 are SNHLY and FYNNEI. The CDR3 is CASSEGGSWEQYF. The CDR3, as DNA: TGTGCCAGCAGTGAAGGAGGTAGTTGGGAGCAGTACTTC.

The chain carries TRBV29-1 and TRBJ2-1; D not resolved. V was cut by 6 bases and J by 7 bases, with 13 bases left in between. CDR3 length: 12 amino acids. From germline, CDR1 is SQVTM and CDR2 ANQGSEA. The CDR3 sequence: CSVFGVRNEQFF. CDR3 sequence (DNA): TGCAGCGTCTTTGGGGTCAGGAATGAGCAGTTCTTC.

This clone was counted only a few times. V and J are TRBV5-6 and TRBJ2-5, with D possibly TRBD1 on 6 matching bases. There are 13 residues in the CDR3. The ends were cut back, 5 bases at V and 3 bases at J, with 11 bases in the middle. The V gene's germline CDR1 is SGHDT and CDR2 YYEEEE. The CDR3 protein is CASRGTSKETQYF. CDR3 DNA sequence: TGTGCCAGCAGGGGGACAAGTAAAGAGACCCAGTACTTC.

CDR3 residues: CASSLVLVQGPNYGYTF. CDR3 in DNA: TGTGCCAGCAGCTTAGTCTTGGTACAGGGGCCTAACTATGGCTACACCTTC. This chain links TRBV7-8 with TRBJ1-2; 7 nucleotides match TRBD1. The CDR3 length is 17 residues. V lost 1 base, J lost 0 bases, and 8 bases stayed unmatched. The germline V gene encodes CDR1 SGHVS and CDR2 FQNEAQ.